Following are 18 T cell receptor beta chains from one sample sequenced in a study of T cell repertoires in cytomegalovirus infection (dated by TCRdb to between 2018 and 2021). The sequencer listed for this sample is Illumina HiSeq 1500. The public reads were run again by TCRdb, first through fastp at Q25 and then through MiXCR, and only productive beta chains were kept. Each entry is one CDR3 protein sequence, shown with its most common DNA and genes. Counted in this sample were about 890,000 distinct CDR3 sequences; more than 25% of them appeared once. Around an eighth of the sample is held by the ten biggest clonotypes. Their recognized antigens are unknown. The treatment or condition label of this sample denotes: in vitro stimulation with specific CMV peptide epitopes to enrich CMV-specific T cells. The specimen comprised cultured CD8+ T cells from PBMCs, sampled from culture after CMV antigen stimulation. The receptors come from a human donor in good health (CMV status not recorded). Some clones in this sample may be carry-over from other donors' samples.

This clonotype was recorded only once. The rearrangement uses TRBV14 and TRBJ1-1, with TRBD1 as a possible D gene (5 bases). The CDR3 sequence is 15 residues long. V was trimmed by 0 bases and J by 3 bases, leaving 11 bases between them. CDR1 is SGHDN, CDR2 FVKESK, per germline. CDR3 DNA sequence: TGTGCCAGCAGCCAAGAGGCAGGGAGGGACACTGAAGCTTTCTTT. Translating it yields CASSQEAGRDTEAFF.

V usage is TRBV6-5 and J usage is TRBJ2-2, with 8 bases that match TRBD1. Trimming removed 6 bases from V and 0 bases from J; junction bases left unmatched: 9. Germline CDR1 and CDR2: MNHEY and SVGAGI. The CDR3 sequence is 17 residues long. CDR3 region: CASRYPGTGPNTGELFF. In DNA form, the CDR3 reads TGTGCCAGCAGATACCCGGGGACAGGCCCGAACACCGGGGAGCTGTTTTTT.

This clonotype was seen more than once but under ten times. The chain is built from TRBV7-8 and TRBJ2-7, with D unresolved. V gave up 2 bases and J gave up 5 bases, with 10 bases separating them. The CDR3 runs to 13 residues. Germline CDR1 and CDR2: SGHVS and FQNEAQ. The CDR3 DNA reads TGTGCCAGCAGCTTACAACCGAAAGACGAGCAGTACTTC. It encodes CASSLQPKDEQYF.

In this sample, this clonotype turned up a few times. The chain is built from TRBV20-1 and TRBJ2-2; a weak D match, TRBD1 (6 bases). The CDR3 spans 15 residues. Germline CDR1 reads DFQATT; CDR2 reads SNEGSKA (reference sequence). Trimming cost V 5 bases and J 0 bases, with 13 bases left between them. The CDR3 here is CSARDIDANTGELFF. CDR3 DNA sequence: TGCAGTGCTCGGGACATTGACGCGAACACCGGGGAGCTGTTTTTT.

This clonotype occurred once. This CDR3 is CASWTGLYTEAFF. CDR3 DNA sequence: TGTGCCAGCTGGACAGGGCTTTACACTGAAGCTTTCTTT. The chain uses TRBV27 and TRBJ1-1; 8 bases map to TRBD1. Trimming removed 8 bases from V and 3 bases from J; junction bases left unmatched: 5. This CDR3 spans 13 amino acids. Germline lookup yields CDR1 MNHEY and CDR2 SMNVEV (reference sequence).

This clonotype was detected a few times. In DNA form, the CDR3 reads TGTGCCAGCAGTGAAGCTCTGGACCTAGCCAAAAACATTCAGTACTTC. It is translated as CASSEALDLAKNIQYF. The chain couples TRBV6-1 to TRBJ2-4, with no clear D. Trimming took off 0 bases at V and 0 bases at J, with 9 bases between the two ends. In germline, CDR1 is MNHNS, CDR2 SASEGT. This CDR3 comprises 16 residues.

The chain combines TRBV12-3 or TRBV12-4 with TRBJ2-5; 14 nucleotides align to TRBD2. The CDR3 runs to 17 residues. V dropped 6 bases and J dropped 5; count of bases not matched to a gene: 11. The CDR3 sequence is CASSPGLAGALRETQYF. In DNA form, the CDR3 reads TGTGCCAGCAGCCCGGGACTAGCGGGGGCCCTGAGGGAGACCCAGTACTTC.

The sample holds a few counts of this clonotype. This sequence joins TRBV20-1 and TRBJ1-2, with a weak D call TRBD1 (5 bases). Germline lookup yields CDR1 DFQATT and CDR2 SNEGSKA (reference sequence). This CDR3 has 14 amino acids. V lost 5 bases and J lost 4, with 17 bases in between. The DNA of the CDR3 is TGCAGTGCTGCGGCGGCAGGGCCTACCTATGGCTACACCTTC. Translation gives CSAAAAGPTYGYTF.

This clonotype was detected a few times. The CDR3 loop is CASSYMGKVRVTYGYTF. CDR3 DNA sequence: TGTGCCAGCAGTTACATGGGGAAGGTCAGGGTGACCTATGGCTACACCTTC. The chain recombines TRBV6-6 with TRBJ1-2; tentatively, D is TRBD1 (5 bases). The CDR3 has 17 amino acids. Germline assignment: CDR1 MNHNY and CDR2 SVGAGI (reference sequence). Trimming shortened V by 2 bases and J by 4 bases, and 20 bases separated the two germline ends.

This clonotype was counted at least ten times. The chain carries TRBV7-6 and TRBJ1-1, with TRBD1 matching over 11 bases. V gave up 7 bases and J gave up 1 base; unmatched junction bases: 14. The germline CDR1 and CDR2 sequences are SGHVS and FNYEAQ. CDR3 size: 18 residues. Here the CDR3 reads CASISPRRDRGGNTEAFF. In DNA, the CDR3 is TGTGCCAGCATCAGTCCCCGCCGGGACAGGGGGGGGAACACTGAAGCTTTCTTT.

This clonotype has more than one count but fewer than ten. The V call is TRBV23-1, the J call TRBJ2-7; no firm D call. TRBV23-1 is identified as an open reading frame with a role that is uncertain. Trimming shortened V by 6 bases and J by 5 bases, and 17 bases separated the two germline ends. CDR3 length: 14 residues. The DNA for the CDR3 is TGCGCCAGCAGCCTCCCCGTACACGACAACGAGCAGTACTTC. It translates to CASSLPVHDNEQYF.

There are a few counts of this clonotype. V gene TRBV4-2 combines with J gene TRBJ2-7; no definite D call. V was cut by 2 bases and J by 3 bases, with 14 bases left in between. Germline V CDR1 and CDR2: LGHNA, YNFKEQ. There are 15 residues in the CDR3. The CDR3 spells CASSQIAGPIYEQYV. The CDR3 DNA reads TGTGCCAGCAGCCAAATAGCCGGACCGATCTACGAGCAGTACGTC.

This clonotype was detected a few times. V usage is TRBV7-9 and J usage is TRBJ2-3; TRBD1 matches at 9 bases. The CDR3 loop spans 16 amino acids. After removal of 3 bases from V and 2 bases from J, the junction contained 6 bases not matched to a gene. The germline V gene encodes CDR1 SEHNR and CDR2 FQNEAQ (reference sequence). The CDR3 sequence is CASSFNGQGITDTQYF. CDR3 in DNA: TGTGCCAGCAGCTTTAATGGACAGGGGATCACAGATACGCAGTATTTT.

The rearrangement uses TRBV28 and TRBJ1-6; D unclear. The CDR3 length is 14 residues. Per germline, CDR1 MDHEN and CDR2 SYDVKM. V was trimmed by 1 base and J by 10 bases, leaving 11 bases between them. The CDR3 DNA reads TGTGCCAGCAGTTTATCCGGGGTAGCATCACCCCTCCACTTT. It translates to CASSLSGVASPLHF.

The chain's CDR3 is CASSEAPGTSIRSEAFF. In nucleotides, the CDR3 is TGTGCCAGCAGTGAAGCACCAGGGACTTCGATAAGGTCTGAAGCTTTCTTT. This chain connects TRBV6-1 to TRBJ1-1, with TRBD1 as a possible D gene (5 bases). The V end was cut by 0 bases, the J end by 6 bases, with 20 bases between. Germline lookup yields CDR1 MNHNS and CDR2 SASEGT. The CDR3 length is 17 residues.

J is TRBJ2-3 and V is TRBV9, with TRBD2 as a possible D gene (5 bases). The germline gives CDR1 SGDLS, CDR2 YYNGEE. The CDR3 length is 17 residues. Trimming removed 5 bases at V and 0 bases at J, with 19 bases between. CDR3 sequence reads: CASSDPVRRVSTDTQYF. In DNA form, the CDR3 reads TGTGCCAGCAGTGACCCCGTAAGGCGGGTGAGCACAGATACGCAGTATTTT.

This clonotype was counted between two and nine times. The J gene is TRBJ2-5, the V gene TRBV5-1; D perhaps matches TRBD2 (6 bases). Trimming pared 3 bases from V and 0 bases from J, leaving 18 bases between. Germline V lookup: CDR1 SGHRS, CDR2 YFSETQ. The CDR3 loop spans 17 amino acids. CDR3 nucleotide sequence: TGCGCCAGCAGCTCCCTCGGCGGGGCGAATTACCAAGAGACCCAGTACTTC. This translates into CASSSLGGANYQETQYF.

The chain employs TRBV9 and TRBJ2-2, with a possible D match to TRBD2 (5 bases). The V gene's germline CDR1 is SGDLS and CDR2 YYNGEE. Trimming took 4 bases from V and 5 from J, leaving 15 bases between them. The CDR3 consists of 15 residues. The CDR3 region has the DNA TGTGCCAGCAGCCGGACCCCGCCGGGGACCGGGGAGCTGTTTTTT. Amino acids: CASSRTPPGTGELFF.